The entry that follows covers one TCR beta chain sequence. Its antigen is still unknown. The length of the CDR3 is 15 residues. The V end was cut by 7 bases, the J end by 5 bases, with 20 bases between. Germline CDR1 reads LGHDT; CDR2 reads YNNKEL (reference sequence). These data originate in a study of early T cells in non-severe SARS-CoV-2 infection. Background on the study: It was bulk RNA from unsorted whole blood that was sequenced, and the chains were unpaired.

The study, taken as a whole, reports: Sequences matched to VDJdb favored anti-spike CD8 responses, while private and CD4 specificities were missed.

The library protocol tagged individual cDNA molecules with unique molecular identifiers. TCRdb recomputed calls from the 5' RACE reads with MiXCR, one row per CDR3 protein. The table shows 45,000 to 60,000 distinct CDR3 sequences, with 6% to 8.5% occurring only once. The sequence was collected from an adult who was a healthcare worker with PCR-confirmed SARS-CoV-2 infection or an uninfected control (not recorded which). The chain is built from TRBV3-1 and TRBJ2-5; TRBD2 is a possible D gene (6 bases). The sample was whole blood. CDR3 amino acids: CASIDAGRPMETQYF. The CDR3 DNA reads TGTGCCAGCATAGATGCGGGACGACCTATGGAGACCCAGTACTTC.